A single sample gave rise to the 31 T cell receptor beta chains below, sequenced in a study of read filtering for tumor transcriptome and immune sequencing. From 400 to 450 ng of RNA, a library with molecular barcoded alpha/delta and beta/gamma adaptors was made. Using its own MiXCR run on the reads, TCRdb lists one record per CDR3 protein. The data show about 62,000 distinct CDR3 sequences, roughly 20% seen once. What was sequenced was a population of CD138-negative cells sorted from bone marrow. These receptors were taken from a donor at least 40 years old with multiple myeloma.

Of note for this clonotype: One end of the junction does not line up with germline, which may come from a read error. The chain recombines TRBV20-1 with TRBJ2-1; D is perhaps TRBD1 (6 bases). The CDR3 sequence is 14 residues long. CDR1 is DFQATT and CDR2 is SNEGSKA in the germline V gene (reference sequence). The CDR3 coding sequence is TGCAGTGCTTTTAAAACAGGGTCTGGGGATGAGCAGCTCTTC. It is translated as CSAFKTGSGDEQLF.

A remark on this clonotype: One base away lies a much larger clone, so this may be a sequencing read error. The chain joins TRBV18 to TRBJ2-3; 13 bases are shared with TRBD2. The CDR3 covers 15 residues. Germline CDR1 KGHSH, CDR2 LQKENI. The CDR3 is CACSRTSGRGDTQYF. CDR3 in DNA: TGTGCCTGCTCTAGGACTAGCGGGAGAGGAGATACGCAGTATTTT.

This clonotype has at least ten counts. The chain employs TRBV4-2 and TRBJ1-3, with 7 bases fitting TRBD1. The CDR3 is 17 residues long. The ends lost 3 bases at V and 0 bases at J; junction bases unmatched: 8. Germline CDR1 is LGHNA and CDR2 is YNFKEQ. Here the CDR3 reads CASSHDGQANSGNTIYF. CDR3 sequence (DNA): TGTGCCAGCAGCCATGATGGACAGGCAAACTCTGGAAACACCATATATTTT.

As to this clonotype: This could be a read error, since a much larger clone is one nucleotide away. This chain joins TRBV28 and TRBJ2-7; 11 positions agree with TRBD1. CDR3 length: 14 amino acids. The J segment lost 1 base and the V segment lost 8 bases, leaving 4 bases of the junction unmatched. Per germline, CDR1 MDHEN and CDR2 SYDVKM. In nucleotides, the CDR3 is TGTGCCAGCGGTGGGACAGGGGGATCCTACGAGCAGTACTTC. It encodes CASGGTGGSYEQYF.

Ten or more counts support this clonotype. The chain carries TRBV20-1 and TRBJ2-7, with TRBD2 matching over 10 bases. V dropped 6 bases and J dropped 5; count of bases not matched to a gene: 13. This CDR3 spans 15 amino acids. CDR1 and CDR2 (germline): DFQATT, SNEGSKA (reference sequence). This CDR3 reads CSAIAAGGFSHEQYF. The CDR3 DNA follows: TGCAGTGCCATCGCAGCGGGAGGGTTTTCCCACGAGCAGTACTTC.

This clonotype was counted many times. This rearrangement joins TRBV14 to TRBJ2-3; TRBD2 matches 10 bases. This CDR3 spans 16 amino acids. CDR1 is SGHDN and CDR2 is FVKESK in the germline V gene. Trimming cost V 1 base and J 5 bases; bases outside gene matches: 6. CDR3 loop: CASSQGLAGGQDTQYF. CDR3 DNA sequence: TGTGCCAGCAGCCAAGGGTTAGCGGGGGGCCAAGATACGCAGTATTTT. The whole variable domain, filled in from reference TRBV14 and TRBJ2-3, reads EAGVTQFPSHSVIEKGQTVTLRCDPISGHDNLYWYRRVMGKEIKFLLHFVKESKQDESGMPNNRFLAERTGGTYSTLKVQPAELEDSGVYFCASSQGLAGGQDTQYFGPGTRLTVL.

There are a few counts of this clonotype. A much more abundant neighbour one base away suggests this may be a read error. J is TRBJ2-6 and V is TRBV19; TRBD1 might be the D (5 bases). This CDR3 is built from 13 residues. CDR1 and CDR2 (germline): LNHDA, SQIVND (reference sequence). DNA of the CDR3: TGTGCCAGTAGCGCCTCTGGGGCCAACGTCCTGGCTTTC. Protein sequence: CASSASGANVLAF.

The chain combines TRBV18 with TRBJ2-3, with D possibly TRBD1 on 6 matching bases. Germline CDR1 reads KGHSH; CDR2 reads LQKENI. The CDR3 runs to 16 residues. Trimming pared 2 bases from V and 1 base from J, leaving 13 bases between. The CDR3 here is CASSPSMTGRTDTQYF. CDR3 in DNA: TGTGCCAGCTCACCATCTATGACAGGCCGCACAGATACGCAGTATTTT.

J is TRBJ2-1 and V is TRBV6-5, with D maybe TRBD2 (6 bases). Looked up from germline, CDR1 is MNHEY and CDR2 is SVGAGI. The CDR3 runs to 15 residues. Trimming left V 6 bases short and J 6 bases short, with 18 bases between. CDR3 nucleotide sequence: TGTGCCAGCAGCGACCTTCCCCGGGACTTCAATGAGCAGTTCTTC. Encoded protein: CASSDLPRDFNEQFF.

This clonotype showed up just a few times. This rearrangement joins TRBV29-1 to TRBJ1-1; D gene unclear. V gave up 7 bases and J gave up 2 bases, with 11 bases separating them. CDR1 SQVTM and CDR2 ANQGSEA come from the germline V gene. The CDR3 has 12 amino acids. The CDR3 DNA sequence: TGCAGCGGGAGGCAGACCAACACTGAAGCTTTCTTT. Translated: CSGRQTNTEAFF.

As regards this clonotype: One junction end does not reproduce the germline sequence, and a read error may be involved. The chain combines TRBV18 with TRBJ2-7, with 8 nucleotides matching TRBD1. CDR3 length: 15 residues. The V gene's germline CDR1 is KGHSH and CDR2 LQKENI. CDR3 in DNA: TGTGCCCGCTCACCTCGACAGGGGAGCTCCTACGAGCAGTACTTC. Amino acids: CARSPRQGSSYEQYF. Full variable domain (rest looked up from reference TRBV18 and TRBJ2-7): NAGVMQNPRHLVRRRGQEARLRCSPMKGHSHVYWYRQLPEEGLKFMVYLQKENIIDESGMPKERFSAEFPKEGPSILRIQQVVRGDSAAYFCARSPRQGSSYEQYFGPGTRLTVT.

This clonotype was observed many times. The genes are TRBV2 and TRBJ2-5, with TRBD2 matching 8 bases. Looked up from germline, CDR1 is SNHLY and CDR2 is FYNNEI. V lost 7 bases, J lost 1 base, and 2 bases stayed unmatched. The CDR3 contains 13 residues. The CDR3 protein is CASNAGGQETQYF. The CDR3 DNA sequence: TGTGCCAGCAATGCGGGGGGCCAAGAGACCCAGTACTTC.

The rearrangement uses TRBV7-3 and TRBJ1-4, with D possibly matching TRBD1 (6 bases). The CDR3 is 15 residues long. The V gene's germline CDR1 is SGHTA and CDR2 FQGTGA. Deletions cut 4 bases from V and 3 bases from J, with 12 bases between. CDR3 DNA: TGTGCCAGCAGCTCCTCAGGGGCGGCTAATGAAAAACTGTTTTTT. Its translation is CASSSSGAANEKLFF.

This clonotype came up many times. The gene calls are TRBV20-1 and TRBJ2-5; TRBD1 matches at 8 bases. Germline-derived CDR1 and CDR2 are DFQATT and SNEGSKA (reference sequence). The CDR3 loop spans 14 amino acids. Trimming took 2 bases from V and 5 from J; bases not matched to a gene: 7. The CDR3 region has the DNA TGCAGTGCTAGAAATCCCAGGGGGCTGGAGACCCAGTACTTC. The encoded protein is CSARNPRGLETQYF.

To note about this clonotype: This may stem from a read error, because a much larger clone lies one nucleotide away. The genes are TRBV10-3 and TRBJ2-1; 8 positions match TRBD1. This CDR3 region has 13 residues. CDR1 is ENHRY and CDR2 is SYGVKD in the germline V gene. Here the CDR3 DNA reads TGTGCCATCATGCGGTCAGGGGGCAATGAGCGGTTCTTC. Translated, it gives CAIMRSGGNERFF.

Remarks on this clonotype: An end of the junction differs from the germline gene, which may be a read error. The chain carries TRBV9 and TRBJ2-1; possibly TRBD2 for D (6 bases). Germline CDR1 SGDLS, CDR2 YYNGEE. CDR3 length: 14 residues. CDR3 amino acids: CASSVELADNERFF. The CDR3 nucleotides are TGTGCCAGCAGCGTAGAACTAGCCGACAATGAGCGGTTCTTC. Looking up the rest from reference TRBV9 and TRBJ2-1 gives the full variable domain: DSGVTQTPKHLITATGQRVTLRCSPRSGDLSVYWYQQSLDQGLQFLIQYYNGEERAKGNILERFSAQQFPDLHSELNLSSLELGDSALYFCASSVELADNERFFGPGTRLTVL.

In this sample, this clonotype turned up many times. The rearrangement uses TRBV10-3 and TRBJ2-1, with unresolved D. This CDR3 region has 12 residues. V lost 0 bases and J 6 bases, leaving 3 bases between the germline ends. Per the germline V gene, CDR1 is ENHRY and CDR2 is SYGVKD. In DNA, the CDR3 is TGTGCCATCAGTGAGTCGCTCAATGAGCAGTTCTTC. The encoded protein is CAISESLNEQFF.

This clonotype was observed a few times. Being one base from a much bigger clone, this may be a read error. The J gene is TRBJ2-3, the V gene TRBV29-1; either TRBD1 or TRBD2 may supply D (6 bases each). The V and J ends lost 1 base and 8 bases respectively, with 10 bases between them. The CDR3 length is 12 residues. Germline loops: CDR1 SQVTM, CDR2 ANQGSEA. This CDR3 reads CSVEVRGGTQYF. The CDR3, as DNA: TGCAGCGTTGAAGTCAGGGGAGGTACGCAGTATTTT.

This clonotype was observed a few times. CDR3 nucleotides: TGTGCCAGCAGCCAGGGCCGGGACCATCCTTATGGCTACACCTTC. Protein sequence: CASSQGRDHPYGYTF. The J gene is TRBJ1-2, the V gene TRBV4-2, with D perhaps TRBD1 (5 bases). Germline V gene data show CDR1 as LGHNA and CDR2 as YNFKEQ. The CDR3 runs to 15 residues. Trimming stripped 3 bases from V and 5 bases from J, with 16 bases between.

In its sample, this clonotype was seen many times. This chain connects TRBV5-6 to TRBJ1-1; D gene uncertain. The CDR3 has 16 residues. Germline CDR1 SGHDT, CDR2 YYEEEE. Trimming cost V 2 bases and J 0 bases, with 14 bases left between them. This CDR3 reads CASSLGGLLMNTEAFF. DNA of the CDR3: TGTGCCAGCAGCTTAGGAGGGCTCCTCATGAACACTGAAGCTTTCTTT.

This clonotype has a count of ten or more. The chain joins TRBV25-1 to TRBJ2-7; 7 bases are shared with TRBD2. Germline loops: CDR1 MGHDK, CDR2 SYGVNS. Trimming at V came to 6 bases and at J to 0 bases, leaving 8 bases not matched to a gene. The CDR3 is 15 residues long. The chain's CDR3 is CASRIREGPSYEQYF. The CDR3 DNA reads TGTGCCAGCAGAATCAGGGAGGGACCCTCCTACGAGCAGTACTTC.

Regarding this clonotype: This may be a read error, as it is one base from a much larger clone. This sequence joins TRBV7-9 and TRBJ2-4, with 7 bases matching TRBD1. The CDR3 sequence is 15 residues long. Germline assignment: CDR1 SEHNR and CDR2 FQNEAQ (reference sequence). The DNA of the CDR3 is TGTGCCAGCAGGTTAGGGGACAGCCCCAAAACCATTCAGTACTTC. Its translation is CASRLGDSPKTIQYF.

In the case of this clonotype: A much larger clonotype is one base distant, so this may be a read error. Here the CDR3 omits its conserved ending phenylalanine or tryptophan, so a read error is the likely source. The chain joins TRBV9 to TRBJ1-2, with D possibly being TRBD1 (5 bases). V dropped 0 bases and J dropped 4 bases, with 10 bases sitting between them. The germline V gene has CDR1 SGDLS and CDR2 YYNGEE. CDR3 length equals 14 residues. CDR3 nucleotide sequence: TGTGCCAGCAGCGTAGGTGTCGGGGCCTATGGCTACACCCTC. Its protein product is CASSVGVGAYGYTL.

This clonotype was picked up many times. V usage is TRBV5-4 and J usage is TRBJ1-1, with D possibly being TRBD1 (6 bases). CDR1 and CDR2 from the germline V gene are SGHNT and YYREEE (reference sequence). CDR3 size: 15 residues. Trimming stripped 0 bases from V and 3 bases from J, with 12 bases between. The chain's CDR3 is CASSLGQGRDTEAFF. The CDR3 DNA follows: TGTGCCAGCAGCTTGGGCCAGGGGAGGGACACTGAAGCTTTCTTT.

In this sample, this clonotype turned up many times. The chain employs TRBV28 and TRBJ1-4; D is unclear. The CDR3 has 12 residues. Trimming took off 10 bases at V and 6 bases at J, with 12 bases between the two ends. The germline gives CDR1 MDHEN, CDR2 SYDVKM. CDR3 in DNA: TGTGCCATAGACGGGCGGGATGAAAAACTGTTTTTT. Translated: CAIDGRDEKLFF. Full variable domain (remainder filled in from reference TRBV28 and TRBJ1-4): DVKVTQSSRYLVKRTGEKVFLECVQDMDHENMFWYRQDPGLGLRLIYFSYDVKMKEKGDIPEGYSVSREKKERFSLILESASTNQTSMYLCAIDGRDEKLFFGSGTQLSVL.

This clonotype showed up many times. The J gene is TRBJ2-7, the V gene TRBV5-6; D may be TRBD1 (5 bases). The V end was cut by 0 bases, the J end by 7 bases, with 14 bases between. Germline CDR1 reads SGHDT; CDR2 reads YYEEEE. The CDR3 has 14 residues. CDR3 nucleotide sequence: TGTGCCAGCAGCTTGGACGGCAGGGTGGGGGAGCAGTACTTC. Its translation is CASSLDGRVGEQYF.

This clonotype showed up many times. The V call is TRBV28, the J call TRBJ2-7; unclear D gene. The germline CDR1 and CDR2 sequences are MDHEN and SYDVKM. CDR3 size: 13 residues. The V end was cut by 6 bases, the J end by 5 bases, with 14 bases between. CDR3 residues: CASSPTRPHEQYF. The CDR3 DNA is TGTGCCAGCAGCCCCACCAGGCCCCACGAGCAGTACTTC.

This clonotype was counted between two and nine times. No conserved phenylalanine or tryptophan is present at the end of the CDR3, so a read error is the likely explanation. The genes are TRBV28 and TRBJ1-5, with TRBD1 as a possible D gene (5 bases). The CDR3 is 13 amino acids. Trimming pared 7 bases from V and 6 bases from J, leaving 13 bases between. Germline V gene data show CDR1 as MDHEN and CDR2 as SYDVKM. The CDR3 loop is CASMRRGVQPQHL. CDR3 in DNA: TGTGCCAGCATGCGGAGAGGGGTTCAGCCCCAGCATCTT.

This clonotype was seen at least ten times. V gene TRBV19 combines with J gene TRBJ2-3; D is perhaps TRBD2 (7 bases). Trimming took off 5 bases at V and 1 base at J, with 16 bases between the two ends. The germline V gene has CDR1 LNHDA and CDR2 SQIVND (reference sequence). The CDR3 length is 16 residues. The CDR3 loop is CASSPRGGDRTDTQYF. The CDR3 region has the DNA TGTGCCAGTAGTCCCAGAGGGGGGGACCGCACAGATACGCAGTATTTT.

This clonotype came up many times. This chain links TRBV25-1 with TRBJ2-1; 7 bases are shared with TRBD1. CDR1 and CDR2 from the germline V gene are MGHDK and SYGVNS. The V gene end was trimmed by 1 base and the J gene end by 8 bases; junction bases not matched to a gene: 11. The CDR3 covers 16 residues. The CDR3 DNA reads TGTGCCAGCAGTGAATCTCTCCCGACAGGGCGGGATGAGCAGTTCTTC. Amino acids: CASSESLPTGRDEQFF.

This clonotype was recorded at least ten times. V usage is TRBV19 and J usage is TRBJ2-7; 9 nucleotides align to TRBD1. The CDR3 runs 14 residues. The ends lost 5 bases at V and 2 bases at J; junction bases unmatched: 4. The germline V gene encodes CDR1 LNHDA and CDR2 SQIVND (reference sequence). This CDR3 reads CASSATGGPYEQYF. DNA of the CDR3: TGTGCCAGTAGTGCGACAGGGGGACCCTACGAGCAGTACTTC.